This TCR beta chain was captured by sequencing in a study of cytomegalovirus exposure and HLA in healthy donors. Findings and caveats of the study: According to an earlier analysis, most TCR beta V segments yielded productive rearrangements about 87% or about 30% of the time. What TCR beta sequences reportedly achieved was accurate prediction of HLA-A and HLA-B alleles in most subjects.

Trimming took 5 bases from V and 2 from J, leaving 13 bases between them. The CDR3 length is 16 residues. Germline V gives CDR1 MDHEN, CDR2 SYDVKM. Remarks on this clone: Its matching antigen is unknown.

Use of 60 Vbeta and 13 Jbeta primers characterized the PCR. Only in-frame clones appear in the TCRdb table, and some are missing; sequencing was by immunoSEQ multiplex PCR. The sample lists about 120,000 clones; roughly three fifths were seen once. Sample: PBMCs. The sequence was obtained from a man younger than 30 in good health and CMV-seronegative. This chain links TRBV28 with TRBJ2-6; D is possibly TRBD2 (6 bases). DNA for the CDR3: TGTGCCAGCAGTCCCGCCGGGGGTCCTGGGGCCAACGTCCTGACTTTC. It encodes CASSPAGGPGANVLTF.